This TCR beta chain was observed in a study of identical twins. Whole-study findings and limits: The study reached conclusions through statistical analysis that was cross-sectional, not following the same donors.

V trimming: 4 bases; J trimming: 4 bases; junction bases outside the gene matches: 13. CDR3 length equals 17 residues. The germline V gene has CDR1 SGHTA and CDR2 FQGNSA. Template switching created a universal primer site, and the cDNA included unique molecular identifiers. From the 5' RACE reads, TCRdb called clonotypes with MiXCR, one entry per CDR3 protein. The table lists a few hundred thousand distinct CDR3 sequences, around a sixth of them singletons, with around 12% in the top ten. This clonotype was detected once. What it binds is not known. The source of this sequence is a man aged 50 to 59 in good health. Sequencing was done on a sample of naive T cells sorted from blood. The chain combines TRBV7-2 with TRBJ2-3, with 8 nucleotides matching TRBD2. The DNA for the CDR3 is TGTGCCAGCAGCTCCCCTTTAGCGGGAAGCTTGGCAGATACGCAGTATTTT. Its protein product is CASSSPLAGSLADTQYF.